The entry below describes one TCR beta chain. In the original analysis: Quantification of nucleated cells was approximated via reference gene primer amplification. Data came from immunoSEQ multiplex PCR; TCRdb stores just in-frame clones and leaves some out. The V and J calls and clone size are taken from that table; D and trimming were inferred from the DNA. The table shows roughly 87,000 clones, with 65% to 85% occurring only once. This CDR3 contains 17 residues. Trimming stripped 1 base from V and 0 bases from J, with 13 bases between. Germline V gene lookup returns CDR1 SGHAT and CDR2 FQNNGV. The sample is drawn from a study of blood T cell repertoires in COVID-19. In the study overall: COVID-19 samples collected from the United States, Italy and Spain covered acute and convalescent phases. The analysed material was cDNA or gDNA that came from T cells, B-cell-depleted T cells, or PBMCs.

The receptor comes from a woman aged 60-75 years with acute or convalescent COVID-19. The chain employs TRBV11-2 and TRBJ1-3; D ambiguous. The sample consisted of peripheral blood. CDR3 sequence reads: CASSLVRGYSSGNTIYF. The DNA for the CDR3 is TGTGCCAGCAGCTTAGTTCGGGGATACAGCTCTGGAAACACCATATATTTT.